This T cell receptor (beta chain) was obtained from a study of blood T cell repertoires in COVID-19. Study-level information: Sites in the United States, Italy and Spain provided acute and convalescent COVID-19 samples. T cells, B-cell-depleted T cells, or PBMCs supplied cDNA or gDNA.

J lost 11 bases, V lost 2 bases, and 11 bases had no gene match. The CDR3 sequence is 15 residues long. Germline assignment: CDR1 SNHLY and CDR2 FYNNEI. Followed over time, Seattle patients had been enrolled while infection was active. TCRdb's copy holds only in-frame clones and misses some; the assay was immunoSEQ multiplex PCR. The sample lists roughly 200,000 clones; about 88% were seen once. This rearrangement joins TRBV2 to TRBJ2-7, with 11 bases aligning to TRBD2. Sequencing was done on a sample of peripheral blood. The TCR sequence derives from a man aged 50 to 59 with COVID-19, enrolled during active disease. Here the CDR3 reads CASSELAGTSGREYF. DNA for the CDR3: TGTGCCAGCAGTGAATTGGCCGGGACTAGCGGAAGGGAGTACTTC.